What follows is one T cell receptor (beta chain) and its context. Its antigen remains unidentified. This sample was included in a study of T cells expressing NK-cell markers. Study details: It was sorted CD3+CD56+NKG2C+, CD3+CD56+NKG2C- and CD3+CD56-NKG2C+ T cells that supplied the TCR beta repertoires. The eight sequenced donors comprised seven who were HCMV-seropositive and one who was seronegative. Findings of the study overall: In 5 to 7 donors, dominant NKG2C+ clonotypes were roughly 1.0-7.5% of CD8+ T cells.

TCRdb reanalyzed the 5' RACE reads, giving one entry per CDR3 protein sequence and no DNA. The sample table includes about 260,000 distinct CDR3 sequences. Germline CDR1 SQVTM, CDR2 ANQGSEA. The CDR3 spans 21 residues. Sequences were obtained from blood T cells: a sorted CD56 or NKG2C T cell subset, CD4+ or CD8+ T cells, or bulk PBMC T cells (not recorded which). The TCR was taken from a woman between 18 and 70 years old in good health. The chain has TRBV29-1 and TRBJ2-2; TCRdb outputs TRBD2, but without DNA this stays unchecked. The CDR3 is CSVGRSGGTSGQGGGAGELFF.